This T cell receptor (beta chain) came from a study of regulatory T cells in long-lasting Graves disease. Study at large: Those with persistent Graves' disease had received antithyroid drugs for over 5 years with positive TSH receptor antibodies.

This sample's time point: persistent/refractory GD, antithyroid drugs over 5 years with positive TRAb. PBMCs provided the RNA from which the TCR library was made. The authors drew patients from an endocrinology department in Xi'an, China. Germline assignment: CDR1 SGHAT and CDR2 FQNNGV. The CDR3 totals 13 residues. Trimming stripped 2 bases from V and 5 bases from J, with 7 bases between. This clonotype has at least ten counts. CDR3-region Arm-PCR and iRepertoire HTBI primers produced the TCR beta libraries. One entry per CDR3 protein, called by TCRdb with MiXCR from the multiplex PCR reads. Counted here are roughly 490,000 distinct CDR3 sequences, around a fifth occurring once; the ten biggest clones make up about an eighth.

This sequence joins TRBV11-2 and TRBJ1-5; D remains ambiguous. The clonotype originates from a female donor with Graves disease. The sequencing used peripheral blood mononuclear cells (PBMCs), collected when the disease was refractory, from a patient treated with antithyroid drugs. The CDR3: CASSLSEDQPQHF. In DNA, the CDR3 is TGTGCCAGCAGCTTAAGTGAGGATCAGCCCCAGCATTTT.